Shown below are 29 T cell receptor beta chains from a single sample sequenced in a study of T cell responses to AZD1222 COVID-19 vaccine. TCRdb's copy holds only in-frame clones and misses some; the assay was immunoSEQ multiplex PCR. The sample carries some 100,000 clones, over 75% recorded once. This specimen consisted of peripheral blood, obtained on day 0 of AZD1222 vaccination. The receptor source for this set is an adult in good health.

The CDR3 DNA follows: TGTGCCAGCAGCCCTATGGCAAATAGCAATCAGCCCCAGCATTTT. Amino acids: CASSPMANSNQPQHF. The chain uses TRBV14 and TRBJ1-5; D unresolved. Trimming removed 4 bases at V and 0 bases at J, with 10 bases between. Looked up from germline, CDR1 is SGHDN and CDR2 is FVKESK. CDR3 length: 15 amino acids.

The chain employs TRBV15 and TRBJ2-6; D is uncertain. Germline V gene sequence: CDR1 LNHNV, CDR2 YYDKDF (reference sequence). The CDR3 is made up of 16 amino acids. Trimming pared 1 base from V and 3 bases from J, leaving 10 bases between. CDR3 residues: CATSRGASYGANVLTF. CDR3 bases: TGTGCCACCAGCAGAGGGGCCTCGTATGGGGCCAACGTCCTGACTTTC.

This rearrangement joins TRBV5-6 to TRBJ1-5, with D perhaps TRBD1 (5 bases). Trimming shortened V by 3 bases and J by 0 bases, and 16 bases separated the two germline ends. Germline CDR1 SGHDT, CDR2 YYEEEE. CDR3 size: 17 residues. Here the CDR3 DNA reads TGTGCCAGCAGCTCTAAACGGGACCGAGATAGCAATCAGCCCCAGCATTTT. Translating it yields CASSSKRDRDSNQPQHF.

CDR3 protein: CASSIGITGGKLFF. Here the CDR3 DNA reads TGTGCCAGTAGTATAGGGATAACCGGGGGAAAACTGTTTTTT. V is TRBV19 and J is TRBJ1-4, with D perhaps matching TRBD1 (5 bases). CDR3 size: 14 residues. Germline V gene data show CDR1 as LNHDA and CDR2 as SQIVND (reference sequence). The V end was cut by 1 base, the J end by 10 bases, with 13 bases between. The full variable domain, rest sourced from reference TRBV19 and TRBJ1-4, is DGGITQSPKYLFRKEGQNVTLSCEQNLNHDAMYWYRQDPGQGLRLIYYSQIVNDFQKGDIAEGYSVSREKKESFPLTVTSAQKNPTAFYLCASSIGITGGKLFFGSGTQLSVL.

The gene calls are TRBV5-1 and TRBJ1-2, with D unclear. The CDR3 runs to 16 residues. The V gene's germline CDR1 is SGHRS and CDR2 YFSETQ. V was pared by 1 base and J by 0 bases, with 13 bases between. CDR3 in amino acids: CASSLRSASANYGYTF. The CDR3 DNA follows: TGCGCCAGCAGCTTGCGCAGCGCTTCAGCTAACTATGGCTACACCTTC.

This clone was recorded a few times. The V and J genes are TRBV15 and TRBJ2-2; D gene ambiguous. Trimming took 4 bases from V and 13 from J, leaving 16 bases between them. The CDR3 contains 13 residues. Per the germline V gene, CDR1 is LNHNV and CDR2 is YYDKDF (reference sequence). CDR3 amino acids: CATSKSPGSGLFF. For the CDR3, the DNA is TGTGCCACCAGCAAGTCGCCGGGCTCCGGGCTGTTTTTT.

This clone was seen a single time. The V and J genes are TRBV18 and TRBJ2-2, with TRBD1 matching over 8 bases. The CDR3 totals 15 residues. Germline-derived CDR1 and CDR2 are KGHSH and LQKENI. Trimming took 3 bases from V and 7 from J; bases not matched to a gene: 7. CDR3 sequence: CASSPPDRAGGELFF. The CDR3 bases are TGTGCCAGCTCACCTCCGGACAGGGCGGGCGGGGAGCTGTTTTTT.

The chain recombines TRBV18 with TRBJ1-1, with D maybe TRBD1 (6 bases). V lost 8 bases and J 8 bases, leaving 21 bases between the germline ends. Germline V lookup: CDR1 KGHSH, CDR2 LQKENI. The CDR3 length is 14 residues. The CDR3 reads CASQLGTLTPEAFF. CDR3 nucleotides: TGTGCCAGCCAGTTAGGGACACTGACCCCCGAAGCTTTCTTT.

J is TRBJ2-6 and V is TRBV9; the match to TRBD1 covers 11 bases. Trimming removed 2 bases from V and 2 bases from J; junction bases left unmatched: 3. This CDR3 is built from 17 residues. Germline-derived CDR1 and CDR2 are SGDLS and YYNGEE. The CDR3 region has the DNA TGTGCCAGCAGCGTGTCGGGACAGGGGGCTGGGGCCAACGTCCTGACTTTC. This gives the protein CASSVSGQGAGANVLTF.

The chain combines TRBV28 with TRBJ1-2; possibly TRBD1 for D (5 bases). Germline V gene sequence: CDR1 MDHEN, CDR2 SYDVKM. Deletions cut 4 bases from V and 3 bases from J, with 12 bases between. The CDR3 totals 14 residues. CDR3 in DNA: TGTGCCAGCAGTTGGGACTTAAAGGACTATGGCTACACCTTC. Translating gives CASSWDLKDYGYTF.

The chain has TRBV19 and TRBJ2-2; D call uncertain. The V and J ends lost 3 bases and 4 bases respectively, with 6 bases between them. CDR3 length: 13 amino acids. Germline V gene data show CDR1 as LNHDA and CDR2 as SQIVND (reference sequence). The CDR3 DNA is TGTGCCAGTAGTATTGTGCCCACCGGGGAGCTGTTTTTT. Translated: CASSIVPTGELFF. Full variable domain (missing parts from reference TRBV19 and TRBJ2-2): DGGITQSPKYLFRKEGQNVTLSCEQNLNHDAMYWYRQDPGQGLRLIYYSQIVNDFQKGDIAEGYSVSREKKESFPLTVTSAQKNPTAFYLCASSIVPTGELFFGEGSRLTVL.

The CDR3 bases are TGTGCCAGCTCCCAGAGTTCGAACACTGAAGCTTTCTTT. Its protein is CASSQSSNTEAFF. V gene TRBV18 combines with J gene TRBJ1-1, with D uncertain. Germline assignment: CDR1 KGHSH and CDR2 LQKENI. There are 13 residues in the CDR3. V was cut by 6 bases and J by 1 base, with 9 bases left in between.

The chain's CDR3 is CASSEADIRVTQYF. CDR3 DNA sequence: TGTGCCAGCAGTGAAGCTGATATACGTGTGACCCAGTACTTC. The genes are TRBV6-1 and TRBJ2-5; no definite D call. Trimming took 0 bases from V and 7 from J, leaving 12 bases between them. The CDR3 totals 14 residues. The germline V gene has CDR1 MNHNS and CDR2 SASEGT.

CDR3 in amino acids: CASSPGIEDGYTF. CDR3 in DNA: TGTGCCAGCAGTCCAGGGATTGAAGATGGCTACACCTTC. The chain joins TRBV2 to TRBJ1-2; TRBD1 might be the D (5 bases). The CDR3 runs 13 residues. The ends were cut back, 5 bases at V and 6 bases at J, with 13 bases in the middle. Germline CDR1 SNHLY, CDR2 FYNNEI. Variable domain in full (rest from reference TRBV2 and TRBJ1-2): EPEVTQTPSHQVTQMGQEVILRCVPISNHLYFYWYRQILGQKVEFLVSFYNNEISEKSEIFDDQFSVERPDGSNFTLKIRSTKLEDSAMYFCASSPGIEDGYTFGSGTRLTVV.

This clone occurred a few times. V usage is TRBV18 and J usage is TRBJ1-1; 8 positions match TRBD1. Germline CDR1 is KGHSH and CDR2 is LQKENI. Trimming cost V 2 bases and J 6 bases; bases outside gene matches: 14. This CDR3 has 17 amino acids. CDR3 sequence (DNA): TGTGCCAGCTCACCATCGACCGAAACCCAGGGGGCTTCTGAAGCTTTCTTT. This encodes CASSPSTETQGASEAFF.

This chain joins TRBV19 and TRBJ1-1, with TRBD1 matching over 11 bases. V lost 3 bases and J lost 5; bases outside the gene matches: 11. Germline V gene data show CDR1 as LNHDA and CDR2 as SQIVND (reference sequence). The CDR3 has 17 residues. CDR3 bases: TGTGCCAGTAGTATGGCGGGACAGGGGGAAAGCGGGACTGAAGCTTTCTTT. This translates into CASSMAGQGESGTEAFF.

The rearrangement uses TRBV7-9 and TRBJ1-2, with 7 bases aligning to TRBD1. Per germline, CDR1 SEHNR and CDR2 FQNEAQ (reference sequence). The J segment lost 6 bases and the V segment lost 4 bases, leaving 2 bases of the junction unmatched. CDR3 length equals 12 residues. DNA for the CDR3: TGTGCCAGCAGCTCAGGGGGAGATGGCTACACCTTC. Protein: CASSSGGDGYTF.

Regarding this clone: Other DNA sequences in the sample encode the same CDR3. The CDR3 coding sequence is TGCGCCAGCAGCTTGGGACCGGGAGAGAACACTGAAGCTTTCTTT. This encodes CASSLGPGENTEAFF. The chain carries TRBV5-1 and TRBJ1-1, with unresolved D. Between the trimmed V and J ends, which lost 0 bases and 1 base, there was a span of 10 bases. Germline CDR1 reads SGHRS; CDR2 reads YFSETQ. The CDR3 has 15 amino acids.

This clone was found once. The V call is TRBV7-2, the J call TRBJ1-2; unclear D gene. Germline CDR1 and CDR2: SGHTA and FQGNSA. CDR3 length: 13 amino acids. V dropped 6 bases and J dropped 2 bases, with 10 bases sitting between them. CDR3 protein: CASSEQANYGYTF. In DNA form, the CDR3 reads TGTGCCAGCAGTGAGCAGGCCAACTATGGCTACACCTTC.

The rearrangement joins TRBV10-3 to TRBJ2-1; D may match TRBD1 or TRBD2 (6 bases each). This CDR3 spans 15 amino acids. Trimming pared 0 bases from V and 4 bases from J, leaving 10 bases between. Per the germline V gene, CDR1 is ENHRY and CDR2 is SYGVKD. The CDR3: CAISESGGSYNEQFF. The CDR3, as DNA: TGTGCCATCAGTGAGTCGGGGGGCAGTTACAATGAGCAGTTCTTC.

The genes are TRBV11-1 and TRBJ1-2; D remains unclear. Germline CDR1 is SGHAT and CDR2 is FQDESV (reference sequence). The CDR3 is 12 amino acids. Trimming cost V 4 bases and J 6 bases, with 9 bases left between them. The CDR3 nucleotides read TGTGCCAGCAGCTGGGCTGGGAATGGCTACACCTTC. Residues: CASSWAGNGYTF.

The J gene is TRBJ1-5, the V gene TRBV1. TRBV1 has pseudogene status. The CDR3 consists of 17 residues. CDR3 sequence (DNA): TGCACCAGCAGCCAATACCGTGGGCCCTGGAGGAATCAGCCCCAGCATTTT. It codes for CTSSQYRGPWRNQPQHF.

The chain uses TRBV29-1 and TRBJ2-5, with D maybe TRBD1 (6 bases). The CDR3 sequence is 12 residues long. V was trimmed by 4 bases and J by 4 bases, leaving 10 bases between them. Germline loops: CDR1 SQVTM, CDR2 ANQGSEA. The CDR3 DNA reads TGCAGCGTTGTGACAGGTCGAGAGACCCAGTACTTC. Protein: CSVVTGRETQYF.

The rearrangement links TRBV27 to TRBJ1-1; tentatively, D is TRBD1 (6 bases). V shed 4 bases and J shed 8 bases, with 17 bases lying between them. Germline CDR1 MNHEY, CDR2 SMNVEV (reference sequence). The CDR3 has 14 residues. In DNA form, the CDR3 reads TGTGCCAGCAGTTATGGGGGTAAAAGGGGGGAAGCTTTCTTT. Translating it yields CASSYGGKRGEAFF.

V usage is TRBV27 and J usage is TRBJ2-7; no firm D call. The CDR3 has 10 amino acids. Germline V gene data show CDR1 as MNHEY and CDR2 as SMNVEV (reference sequence). The germline V and J ends were trimmed by 8 bases and 3 bases, with 5 bases remaining between them. The CDR3 loop is CASGNYEQYF. The CDR3 coding sequence is TGTGCCAGCGGCAACTACGAGCAGTACTTC.

This chain links TRBV25-1 with TRBJ1-6; 10 bases fit TRBD1. V dropped 4 bases and J dropped 12; count of bases not matched to a gene: 9. This CDR3 contains 15 residues. Germline V gives CDR1 MGHDK, CDR2 SYGVNS. This chain's CDR3 is CASSARQGARGPLHF. In DNA, the CDR3 is TGTGCCAGCAGTGCTCGACAGGGGGCAAGGGGACCCCTCCACTTT.

J is TRBJ1-2 and V is TRBV5-5, with TRBD1 matching 7 bases. Germline assignment: CDR1 SGHKS and CDR2 YYEKEE (reference sequence). Trimming took 4 bases from V and 6 from J; bases not matched to a gene: 9. This CDR3 is 14 amino acids long. For the CDR3, the DNA is TGTGCCAGCAGCCAACTGACAGGGAGCCATGGCTACACCTTC. As protein: CASSQLTGSHGYTF.

The V gene is TRBV13, the J gene TRBJ1-3; D call uncertain. The CDR3 is 17 amino acids. Looked up from germline, CDR1 is PRHDT and CDR2 is FYEKMQ (reference sequence). The germline V and J ends were trimmed by 0 bases and 1 base, with 13 bases remaining between them. The CDR3 DNA is TGTGCCAGCAGCTTAGGATTACGCGCATCTTCTGGAAACACCATATATTTT. Its protein product is CASSLGLRASSGNTIYF.

V is TRBV28 and J is TRBJ1-6, with a weak D call TRBD1 (6 bases). Germline lookup yields CDR1 MDHEN and CDR2 SYDVKM. This CDR3 comprises 13 residues. V was clipped by 6 bases and J by 11 bases, with 14 bases between them. The CDR3: CASSYGGQAPLHF. In DNA form, the CDR3 reads TGTGCCAGCAGCTACGGGGGGCAGGCACCCCTCCACTTT. Looking up the rest from reference TRBV28 and TRBJ1-6 gives the full variable domain: DVKVTQSSRYLVKRTGEKVFLECVQDMDHENMFWYRQDPGLGLRLIYFSYDVKMKEKGDIPEGYSVSREKKERFSLILESASTNQTSMYLCASSYGGQAPLHFGNGTRLTVT.